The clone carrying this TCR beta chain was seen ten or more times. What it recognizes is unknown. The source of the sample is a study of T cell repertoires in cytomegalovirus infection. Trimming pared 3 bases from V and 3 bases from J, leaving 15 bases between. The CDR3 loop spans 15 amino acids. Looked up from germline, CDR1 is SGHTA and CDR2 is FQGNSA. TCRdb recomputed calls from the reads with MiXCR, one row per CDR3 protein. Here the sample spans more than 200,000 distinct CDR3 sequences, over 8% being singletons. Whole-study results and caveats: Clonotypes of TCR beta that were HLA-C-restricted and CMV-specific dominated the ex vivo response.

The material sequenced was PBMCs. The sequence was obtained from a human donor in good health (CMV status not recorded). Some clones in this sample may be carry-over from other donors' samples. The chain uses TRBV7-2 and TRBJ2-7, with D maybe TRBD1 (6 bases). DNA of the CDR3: TGTGCCAGCAGCTTTTCCCGGGACACGTTCTACGAGCAGTACTTC. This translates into CASSFSRDTFYEQYF.